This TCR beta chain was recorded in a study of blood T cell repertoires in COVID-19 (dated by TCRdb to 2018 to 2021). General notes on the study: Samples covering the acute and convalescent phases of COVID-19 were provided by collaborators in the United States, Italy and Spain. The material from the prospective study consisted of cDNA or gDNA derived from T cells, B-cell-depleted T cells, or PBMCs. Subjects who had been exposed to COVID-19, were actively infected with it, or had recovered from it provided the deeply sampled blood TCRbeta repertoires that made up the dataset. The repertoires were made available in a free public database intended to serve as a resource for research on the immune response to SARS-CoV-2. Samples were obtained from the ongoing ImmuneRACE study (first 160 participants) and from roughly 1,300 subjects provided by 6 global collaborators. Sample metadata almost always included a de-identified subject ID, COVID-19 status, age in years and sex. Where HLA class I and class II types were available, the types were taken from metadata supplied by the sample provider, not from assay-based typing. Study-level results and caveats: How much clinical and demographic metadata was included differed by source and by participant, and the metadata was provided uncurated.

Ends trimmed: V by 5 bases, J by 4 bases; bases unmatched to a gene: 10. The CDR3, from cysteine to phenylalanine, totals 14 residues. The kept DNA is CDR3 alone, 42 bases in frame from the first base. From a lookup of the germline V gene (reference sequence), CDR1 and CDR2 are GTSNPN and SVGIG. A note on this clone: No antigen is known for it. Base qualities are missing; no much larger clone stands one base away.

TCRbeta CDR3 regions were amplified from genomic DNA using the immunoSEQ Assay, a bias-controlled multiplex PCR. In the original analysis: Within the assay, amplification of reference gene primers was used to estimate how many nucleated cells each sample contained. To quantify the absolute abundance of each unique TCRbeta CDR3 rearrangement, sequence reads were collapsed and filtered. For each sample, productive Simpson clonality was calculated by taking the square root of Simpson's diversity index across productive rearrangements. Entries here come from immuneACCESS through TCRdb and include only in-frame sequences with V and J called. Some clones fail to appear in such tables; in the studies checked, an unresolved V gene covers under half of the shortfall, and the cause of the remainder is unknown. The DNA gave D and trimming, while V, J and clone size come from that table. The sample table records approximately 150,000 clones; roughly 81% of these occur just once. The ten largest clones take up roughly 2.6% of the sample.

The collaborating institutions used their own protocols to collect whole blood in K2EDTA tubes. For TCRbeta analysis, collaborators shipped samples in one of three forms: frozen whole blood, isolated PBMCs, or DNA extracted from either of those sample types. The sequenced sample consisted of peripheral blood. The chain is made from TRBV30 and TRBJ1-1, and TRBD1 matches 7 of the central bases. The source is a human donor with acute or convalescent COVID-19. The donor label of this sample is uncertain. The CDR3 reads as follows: CAWSEQGLTTEAFF. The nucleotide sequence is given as TGTGCCTGGTCCGAACAGGGGCTCACCACTGAAGCTTTCTTT.